A selection of T cell receptor beta chains follows, all from one sample in a study of PD-1 blockade in classical Hodgkin lymphoma. Sequenced by immunoSEQ multiplex PCR; TCRdb stores in-frame clones only, minus some. The repertoire has almost 9,500 clones, more than 90% of them found once; the top ten carry 7% to 8.5%. Specimen: CD8+ T cells from blood. The source is a human donor with classical Hodgkin lymphoma. Both conserved end residues are part of each CDR3. D genes are given only for firm matches. The listing skips clone size in some rows; elsewhere it reads once, few, many or a size class.

j_call,d_call,clone_size,v_call,cdr3_aa,cdr3_nt
TRBJ2-7,TRBD1,.,TRBV2,CASSARDRVRYEQYF,TGTGCCAGCAGTGCCCGGGACAGGGTTCGGTACGAGCAGTACTTC
TRBJ2-1,.,once,TRBV6-5,CASTRQVTREQFF,TGTGCCAGCACGAGACAGGTAACGAGGGAGCAGTTCTTC
TRBJ1-5,.,.,TRBV7-9,CASSADLGPQHF,TGTGCCAGCAGCGCCGATTTAGGGCCCCAGCATTTT
TRBJ1-2,.,.,TRBV27,CASSKAGTDNYGYTF,TGTGCCAGCAGTAAAGCCGGGACGGATAACTATGGCTACACCTTC
TRBJ1-1,.,.,TRBV21-1,CASSKALASGTNTEAFF,TGTGCCAGCAGCAAAGCCCTGGCCTCCGGGACGAACACTGAAGCTTTCTTT
TRBJ2-7,TRBD2,.,TRBV4-2,CASSPAPSGSEQYF,TGTGCCAGCAGCCCTGCGCCTAGCGGGAGCGAGCAGTACTTC
TRBJ2-7,.,.,TRBV10-3,CAITSGTSNYEQYF,TGTGCCATCACCTCCGGGACTTCCAACTACGAGCAGTACTTC
TRBJ2-7,TRBD2,.,TRBV28,CASSSLSGAVRDEQYF,TGTGCCAGCAGTTCTCTTAGCGGGGCGGTTCGTGACGAGCAGTACTTC
TRBJ2-3,TRBD2,.,TRBV4-3,CASSQVPRGAGEGDTQYF,TGCGCCAGCAGCCAAGTCCCCAGGGGAGCGGGGGAGGGAGATACGCAGTATTTT
TRBJ2-3,.,.,TRBV7-6,CASSFPPEPTDTQYF,TGTGCCAGCAGCTTCCCACCAGAACCCACAGATACGCAGTATTTT
TRBJ2-7,.,.,TRBV7-4,CASSLVLSYEQYF,TGTGCCAGCAGCTTAGTACTCTCCTACGAGCAGTACTTC
TRBJ2-1,TRBD2,.,TRBV30,CAWSEDSGGLAGDEQFF,TGTGCCTGGAGCGAGGACAGCGGAGGACTAGCGGGCGATGAGCAGTTCTTC
TRBJ2-3,.,.,TRBV9,CASSPSRVFSDTQYF,TGTGCCAGCAGCCCCAGCAGGGTATTTTCAGATACGCAGTATTTT
TRBJ2-3,.,.,TRBV27,CASSFLATDTQYF,TGTGCCAGCAGTTTCCTCGCCACAGATACGCAGTATTTT
TRBJ2-1,TRBD1,.,TRBV5-4,CASSKQGARNEQFF,TGTGCCAGCAGCAAACAGGGGGCACGAAATGAGCAGTTCTTC
TRBJ2-7,TRBD1,.,TRBV5-6,CASSWDREDEQYF,TGTGCCAGCAGCTGGGACAGGGAGGACGAGCAGTACTTC
TRBJ2-5,TRBD2,.,TRBV28,CASSFGAGGPETQYF,TGTGCCAGCAGTTTCGGAGCGGGAGGTCCGGAGACCCAGTACTTC
TRBJ2-7,.,.,TRBV4-1,CASSQHPVGLAGVLVEQYF,TGCGCCAGCAGCCAGCACCCTGTGGGTTTAGCAGGGGTATTGGTCGAGCAGTACTTC
TRBJ1-5,.,.,TRBV28,CATGDTQPQHF,TGTGCCACAGGGGACACTCAGCCCCAGCATTTT
TRBJ2-7,.,.,TRBV2,CASSGTNYEQYF,TGTGCCAGCAGTGGGACCAACTACGAGCAGTACTTC
TRBJ2-2,TRBD1,.,TRBV5-1,CASSLGQGKTGELFF,TGCGCCAGCAGCTTGGGACAGGGAAAAACCGGGGAGCTGTTTTTT
TRBJ2-3,.,.,TRBV2,CASSGRDTQYF,TGTGCCAGCAGTGGGCGGGATACGCAGTATTTT
TRBJ2-5,.,.,TRBV28,CASSLQIWRTQETQYF,TGTGCCAGCAGTCTACAAATCTGGCGGACTCAAGAGACCCAGTACTTC
TRBJ2-1,TRBD2,.,TRBV19,CASEASGNNEQFF,TGTGCCAGTGAAGCTAGCGGCAACAATGAGCAGTTCTTC
TRBJ2-3,.,.,TRBV7-9,CASSVLTDTQYF,TGTGCCAGCAGCGTCCTCACAGATACGCAGTATTTT
TRBJ2-2,.,.,TRBV15,CATSRDQGFGELFF,TGTGCCACCAGCAGAGATCAAGGGTTCGGGGAGCTGTTTTTT
TRBJ1-2,.,.,TRBV5-1,CASSFLRDYGYTF,TGCGCCAGCAGCTTCCTCAGGGACTATGGCTACACCTTC
TRBJ2-1,TRBD2,.,TRBV5-1,CASSLLGLAGGDNEQFF,TGCGCCAGCAGCTTACTGGGACTAGCGGGAGGGGACAATGAGCAGTTCTTC
TRBJ1-2,TRBD1,few,TRBV6-5,CASSSGTVYTF,TGTGCCAGCAGCTCCGGGACAGTTTACACCTTC
TRBJ1-2,.,.,TRBV2,CASSDGGYTF,TGTGCCAGCAGTGACGGGGGCTACACCTTC
TRBJ1-2,.,.,TRBV4-1,CASSQAAGENYGYTF,TGCGCCAGCAGCCAAGCGGCAGGGGAGAACTATGGCTACACCTTC
TRBJ1-5,.,.,TRBV28,CASSLFSDSNQPQHF,TGTGCCAGCAGTTTATTCAGTGATAGCAATCAGCCCCAGCATTTT
TRBJ1-5,.,.,TRBV7-2,CASSSWHDRTLYQPQHF,TGTGCCAGCAGCTCCTGGCACGACAGGACGCTGTATCAGCCCCAGCATTTT
TRBJ2-2,.,once,TRBV27,CASSLSRTGELFF,TGTGCCAGCAGTTTATCGCGCACCGGGGAGCTGTTTTTT
TRBJ2-3,.,once,TRBV10-2,CASSEGGGIKADTQYF,TGCGCCAGCAGCGAGGGTGGGGGGATTAAGGCAGATACGCAGTATTTT
TRBJ1-1,TRBD1,.,TRBV6-1,CASSQGQGVWNTEAFF,TGTGCCAGCAGTCAAGGACAGGGGGTATGGAACACTGAAGCTTTCTTT
TRBJ1-1,.,.,TRBV11-2,CASSLDQGWGTEAFF,TGTGCCAGCAGCTTAGATCAGGGATGGGGCACTGAAGCTTTCTTT
TRBJ2-3,TRBD2,few,TRBV7-2,CASRKRGGLGTDTQYF,TGTGCCAGCAGGAAGCGGGGGGGCCTAGGCACAGATACGCAGTATTTT
TRBJ2-3,.,.,TRBV6-6,CASSPLSTDTQYF,TGTGCCAGCAGTCCACTTAGCACAGATACGCAGTATTTT
TRBJ2-7,.,.,TRBV27,CASSLYGGYEQYF,TGTGCCAGCAGTTTATACGGGGGCTACGAGCAGTACTTC
TRBJ2-1,.,.,TRBV10-3,CATSELVPGNPGEQFF,TGTGCCACCAGTGAGTTGGTTCCAGGGAATCCAGGTGAGCAGTTCTTC
TRBJ2-4,.,.,TRBV6-4,CASSEFAGGTKNIQYF,TGTGCCAGCAGTGAGTTCGCTGGAGGTACCAAAAACATTCAGTACTTC
TRBJ1-2,TRBD1,.,TRBV2,CASNRDRGRGDGYTF,TGTGCCAGCAACCGGGACAGGGGACGCGGGGATGGCTACACCTTC
TRBJ1-6,.,.,TRBV30,CALSMGSYNSPLHF,TGTGCCCTTTCGATGGGCTCCTATAATTCACCCCTCCACTTT
TRBJ2-3,TRBD2,.,TRBV4-1,CASSQVAGGADTQYF,TGCGCCAGCAGCCAAGTTGCGGGAGGGGCAGATACGCAGTATTTT
TRBJ2-5,.,.,TRBV6-6,CASSYTPGPGQETQYF,TGTGCCAGCAGTTACACTCCGGGCCCAGGTCAGGAGACCCAGTACTTC
TRBJ1-5,.,.,TRBV7-8,CASSLVEAERDQPQHF,TGTGCCAGCAGCTTAGTCGAGGCGGAAAGGGATCAGCCCCAGCATTTT
TRBJ2-5,TRBD1,.,TRBV7-6,CASSLFPRRQGERETQYF,TGTGCCAGCAGCTTATTCCCGCGCCGACAGGGGGAGAGGGAGACCCAGTACTTC
TRBJ2-7,.,.,TRBV28,CASSPRGNPPYEQYF,TGTGCCAGCAGCCCCCGGGGGAACCCACCCTACGAGCAGTACTTC
TRBJ1-6,TRBD1,once,TRBV10-3,CAISEQGAGSPLHF,TGTGCCATCAGTGAACAGGGGGCAGGGTCACCCCTCCACTTT
TRBJ2-7,.,once,TRBV27,CASSSAGLSSIPYEQYF,TGTGCCAGCAGTTCCGCAGGACTGTCCTCTATTCCCTACGAGCAGTACTTC